These 4 T cell receptor beta chains originate from one sample sequenced in a study of CD4 T cell repertoires in COVID-19. Assay used: immunoSEQ multiplex PCR; TCRdb lists only in-frame clones, some missing. The table shows approximately 79,000 clones, with about four fifths occurring only once. The starting material was CD4+ T cells from peripheral blood, obtained after recovery from COVID-19. Source of these receptors: a human donor who had COVID-19.

V is TRBV7-8 and J is TRBJ2-7, with D perhaps being TRBD1 or TRBD2 (5 bases each). The CDR3 spans 15 residues. Between the trimmed V and J ends, which lost 6 bases and 3 bases, there was a span of 18 bases. The germline gives CDR1 SGHVS, CDR2 FQNEAQ. The CDR3 nucleotides are TGTGCCAGCAGTCTTTGGGTAGGGGCGGGCTACGAGCAGTACTTC. Amino acid sequence: CASSLWVGAGYEQYF.

In this sample, this clone turned up once. The rearrangement links TRBV5-1 to TRBJ2-1, with D possibly TRBD2 on 5 matching bases. The CDR3 is made up of 14 amino acids. Germline assignment: CDR1 SGHRS and CDR2 YFSETQ. V lost 6 bases, J lost 0 bases, and 10 bases lay in between. As DNA, the CDR3 is TGCGCCAGCAACCTAGCCAGCTCCTACAATGAGCAGTTCTTC. Protein product: CASNLASSYNEQFF.

The gene calls are TRBV7-9 and TRBJ2-5; D unresolved. CDR1 and CDR2 (germline): SEHNR, FQNEAQ (reference sequence). Trimming took off 5 bases at V and 5 bases at J, with 3 bases between the two ends. The CDR3 consists of 10 residues. The CDR3 DNA sequence: TGTGCCAGCAGCACGGAGACCCAGTACTTC. It yields the protein CASSTETQYF.

The V call is TRBV9, the J call TRBJ2-7; no firm D call. Germline-derived CDR1 and CDR2 are SGDLS and YYNGEE. V lost 3 bases, J lost 3 bases, and 10 bases lay in between. The CDR3 is 13 residues long. In nucleotides, the CDR3 is TGTGCCAGCAGCGACGGCACCGGCTACGAGCAGTACTTC. This sequence encodes CASSDGTGYEQYF.